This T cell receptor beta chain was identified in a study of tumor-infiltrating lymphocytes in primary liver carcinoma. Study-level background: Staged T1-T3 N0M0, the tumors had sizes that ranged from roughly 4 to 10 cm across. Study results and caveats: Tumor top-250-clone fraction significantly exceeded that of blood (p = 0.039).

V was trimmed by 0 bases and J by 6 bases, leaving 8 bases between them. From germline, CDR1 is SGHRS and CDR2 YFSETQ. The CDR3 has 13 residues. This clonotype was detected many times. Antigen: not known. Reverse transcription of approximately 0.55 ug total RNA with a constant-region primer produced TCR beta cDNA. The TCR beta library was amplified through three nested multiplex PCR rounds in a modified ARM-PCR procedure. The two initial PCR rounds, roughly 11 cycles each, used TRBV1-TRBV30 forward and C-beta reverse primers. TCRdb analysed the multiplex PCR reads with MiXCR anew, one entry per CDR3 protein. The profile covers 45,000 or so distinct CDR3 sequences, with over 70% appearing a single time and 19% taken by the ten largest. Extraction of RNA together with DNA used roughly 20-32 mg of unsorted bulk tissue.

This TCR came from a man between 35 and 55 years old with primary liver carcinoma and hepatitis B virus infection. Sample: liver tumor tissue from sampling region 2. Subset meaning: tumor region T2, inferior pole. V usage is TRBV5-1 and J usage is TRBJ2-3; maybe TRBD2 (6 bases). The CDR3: CASSLDAGDTQYF. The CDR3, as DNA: TGCGCCAGCAGCTTGGACGCGGGGGATACGCAGTATTTT.